A selection of T cell receptor beta chains follows, all from one sample in a study of identical twins. TCRdb processed the 5' RACE reads anew with MiXCR; each CDR3 protein has one entry. The sample consists of 420,000 or so distinct CDR3 sequences, around 20% of them appearing once. The source material was naive T cells sorted from blood. These receptors were taken from a man aged 45-65 years in good health. Both conserved end residues are part of each CDR3. Fields, in order: clone size, D gene, V gene, J gene, CDR3 protein, CDR3 DNA. The D gene is left open where the match is weak. Rows give clone size only sometimes, using once, few, many, or a class for an expanded clone.

>many|TRBD2|TRBV20-1|TRBJ2-1
CSARELAGVVNEQFF
TGCAGTGCTAGAGAACTAGCGGGAGTTGTCAATGAGCAGTTCTTC
>many|NA|TRBV28|TRBJ2-5
CASSLVVLASGRRGETQYF
TGTGCCAGCAGTTTAGTGGTTTTGGCTAGCGGTCGCAGGGGGGAGACCCAGTACTTC
>NA|TRBD1|TRBV28|TRBJ1-5
CASSYQQGAGNQPQHF
TGTGCCAGCAGTTACCAACAGGGGGCCGGCAATCAGCCCCAGCATTTT
>NA|TRBD2|TRBV7-2|TRBJ2-5
CASSLLGGSRWETQYF
TGTGCCAGCAGCTTACTTGGCGGGAGTCGTTGGGAGACCCAGTACTTC
>few|NA|TRBV28|TRBJ2-4
CASSLGIFGEGKNIQYF
TGTGCCAGCAGTTTAGGAATTTTCGGGGAAGGCAAAAACATTCAGTACTTC
>NA|TRBD2|TRBV6-1|TRBJ2-1
CASSRLAVSYNEQFF
TGTGCCAGCAGCCGTCTAGCGGTGTCCTACAATGAGCAGTTCTTC
>NA|TRBD2|TRBV7-8|TRBJ2-2
CASSLTSGPPGTGELFF
TGTGCCAGCAGCTTGACTAGCGGACCCCCTGGGACCGGGGAGCTGTTTTTT
>once|TRBD2|TRBV20-1|TRBJ2-1
CSARDLGTSVYNEQFF
TGCAGTGCTAGAGATCTTGGGACTAGCGTGTACAATGAGCAGTTCTTC
>many|NA|TRBV20-1|TRBJ2-5
CSAKVAVQETQYF
TGCAGTGCTAAGGTAGCGGTCCAAGAGACCCAGTACTTC
>NA|TRBD2|TRBV4-2|TRBJ2-1
CASSPVAGAFNEQFF
TGTGCCAGCAGCCCCGTAGCGGGAGCCTTCAATGAGCAGTTCTTC
>few|NA|TRBV7-8|TRBJ2-5
CASSSTGNQQETQYF
TGTGCCAGCAGCTCCACAGGGAACCAACAAGAGACCCAGTACTTC
>many|TRBD2|TRBV20-1|TRBJ2-2
CSAAGTSALHRAGELFF
TGCAGTGCGGCCGGGACTAGCGCACTCCACCGGGCCGGGGAGCTGTTTTTT
>NA|NA|TRBV5-1|TRBJ2-2
CASSLEGANTGELFF
TGCGCCAGCAGCTTGGAGGGGGCGAACACCGGGGAGCTGTTTTTT
>many|NA|TRBV20-1|TRBJ2-5
CSVTRSGTQYF
TGCAGTGTAACTAGGTCCGGGACCCAGTACTTC
>NA|NA|TRBV6-1|TRBJ1-5
CASSDVVGVAQPQHF
TGTGCCAGCAGTGATGTCGTGGGGGTAGCACAGCCCCAGCATTTT
>NA|TRBD1|TRBV20-1|TRBJ2-5
CSAPGTVTQETQYF
TGCAGTGCTCCCGGGACAGTGACCCAAGAGACCCAGTACTTC
>few|TRBD2|TRBV20-1|TRBJ2-7
CSLTQRGAQYF
TGCAGTCTTACCCAGCGGGGGGCGCAGTACTTC
>many|NA|TRBV20-1|TRBJ2-3
CSSNRDAGTDTQYF
TGCAGTTCGAACCGGGACGCAGGCACAGATACGCAGTATTTT
>many|NA|TRBV12-3/TRBV12-4|TRBJ1-2
CASSWDGPSGYTF
TGTGCCAGCAGTTGGGACGGCCCCTCGGGCTACACCTTC
>NA|NA|TRBV27|TRBJ1-1
CASRPGRARRSTEAFF
TGTGCCAGCAGGCCGGGCCGAGCCAGGAGGAGCACTGAAGCTTTCTTT
>few|NA|TRBV6-2/TRBV6-3|TRBJ2-7
CASKGVGAYEQYF
TGTGCCAGCAAGGGAGTTGGGGCCTACGAGCAGTACTTC
>many|TRBD1|TRBV5-1|TRBJ2-2
CATTGGHTGELFF
TGCGCCACCACAGGGGGCCACACCGGGGAGCTGTTTTTT
>NA|TRBD2|TRBV19|TRBJ2-4
CASISAGTGGDIQYF
TGTGCCAGTATTTCAGCCGGGACGGGGGGGGACATTCAGTACTTC
>few|NA|TRBV6-2/TRBV6-3|TRBJ1-1
CASSLPLLAWGAFF
TGTGCCAGCAGCCTACCGCTATTGGCCTGGGGAGCTTTCTTT
>many|TRBD1|TRBV20-1|TRBJ2-7
CSALGTGGVEQYF
TGCAGTGCCCTTGGGACAGGGGGCGTCGAGCAGTACTTC
>few|TRBD2|TRBV29-1|TRBJ2-2
CSVGGGGNTGELFF
TGCAGCGTTGGCGGGGGAGGAAACACCGGGGAGCTGTTTTTT
>NA|NA|TRBV29-1|TRBJ2-2
CSVAGSPGELFF
TGCAGCGTTGCGGGGTCCCCCGGGGAGCTGTTTTTT
>NA|TRBD2|TRBV11-2|TRBJ2-1
CASSSGLAGGPGPNEQFF
TGTGCCAGCAGCTCGGGACTAGCGGGGGGCCCCGGGCCTAATGAGCAGTTCTTC
>few|NA|TRBV6-5|TRBJ2-6
CASSYSNRAGANVLTF
TGTGCCAGCAGTTACTCTAACAGGGCTGGGGCCAACGTCCTGACTTTC
>NA|TRBD2|TRBV4-3|TRBJ2-1
CASSRTSGRGEQFF
TGCGCCAGCAGCCGGACTAGCGGGAGAGGTGAGCAGTTCTTC
>few|NA|TRBV6-1|TRBJ2-1
CASRLYGGRSSYNEQFF
TGTGCCAGCAGGCTCTATGGGGGGCGTAGCTCCTACAATGAGCAGTTCTTC
>NA|NA|TRBV7-6|TRBJ2-7
CASSLEKGLSYEQYF
TGTGCCAGCAGCTTAGAAAAGGGACTCTCCTACGAGCAGTACTTC
>NA|NA|TRBV10-3|TRBJ2-2
CAISESGNTGELFF
TGTGCCATCAGTGAGTCAGGAAACACCGGGGAGCTGTTTTTT
>NA|NA|TRBV19|TRBJ1-4
CASGARRTATNEKLFF
TGTGCCAGTGGGGCCCGGAGGACGGCAACTAATGAAAAACTGTTTTTT
>many|TRBD1|TRBV9|TRBJ2-7
CASSEYTGGEQYF
TGTGCCAGCAGCGAATACACAGGGGGCGAGCAGTACTTC
>NA|TRBD2|TRBV5-4|TRBJ2-7
CASSVSGNYEQYF
TGTGCCAGCAGCGTTAGCGGGAACTACGAGCAGTACTTC
>many|NA|TRBV29-1|TRBJ2-5
CSVDGLVGAVQETQYF
TGCAGCGTTGACGGATTGGTGGGGGCGGTCCAAGAGACCCAGTACTTC
>few|TRBD2|TRBV10-3|TRBJ2-3
CAIRPMASGGETDTQYF
TGTGCCATCAGGCCAATGGCTAGCGGGGGGGAGACAGATACGCAGTATTTT
>NA|NA|TRBV11-2|TRBJ2-3
CASSLGGAGATSRDTQYF
TGTGCCAGCAGCTTAGGAGGGGCGGGCGCTACCTCCAGAGATACGCAGTATTTT
>few|NA|TRBV10-3|TRBJ2-5
CAITEGDWGTQYF
TGTGCCATCACCGAAGGGGACTGGGGGACCCAGTACTTC
>NA|NA|TRBV29-1|TRBJ2-3
CSVLDGADTQYF
TGCAGCGTCTTGGACGGGGCAGATACGCAGTATTTT
>few|NA|TRBV5-1|TRBJ1-4
CASRTGLNEKLFF
TGCGCCAGCAGGACCGGGCTTAATGAAAAACTGTTTTTT
>few|TRBD1|TRBV7-3|TRBJ2-1
CASSSDPPGQHNEQFF
TGTGCCAGCAGCTCCGACCCCCCGGGACAGCACAATGAGCAGTTCTTC
>NA|TRBD2|TRBV6-1|TRBJ2-1
CASSRSSGTGNEQFF
TGTGCCAGCAGCCGATCTAGCGGGACGGGGAATGAGCAGTTCTTC
>many|NA|TRBV5-6|TRBJ2-3
CASSLWQLVTDTQYF
TGTGCCAGCAGCTTGTGGCAGCTAGTTACAGATACGCAGTATTTT
>few|NA|TRBV12-3/TRBV12-4|TRBJ1-2
CASNLVGYYGYTF
TGTGCCAGCAATCTAGTTGGTTACTATGGCTACACCTTC
>few|NA|TRBV24-1|TRBJ2-5
CATSDPGTYGTETQYF
TGTGCCACCAGTGACCCCGGGACATACGGGACAGAGACCCAGTACTTC
>NA|NA|TRBV7-2|TRBJ2-5
CASSLSRDGKTQYF
TGTGCCAGCAGCTTGAGCCGGGACGGGAAGACCCAGTACTTC
>many|NA|TRBV20-1|TRBJ1-1
CSASQMMNTEAFF
TGCAGTGCTTCACAGATGATGAACACTGAAGCTTTCTTT
>many|NA|TRBV14|TRBJ2-1
CASSQPGWRNNEQFF
TGTGCCAGCAGCCAACCAGGGTGGCGGAACAATGAGCAGTTCTTC
>NA|NA|TRBV4-3|TRBJ2-7
CASSQEPFRAYEQYF
TGCGCCAGCAGCCAAGAACCATTCCGGGCATACGAGCAGTACTTC